This T cell receptor beta chain appears in the sequencing data of a study of Tregs in tolerant kidney transplant recipients. The protocol was immunoSEQ multiplex PCR, while the TCRdb copy is restricted to in-frame clones and leaves out a portion. The data show approximately 65,000 clones, about four fifths seen once. V trimming: 4 bases; J trimming: 7 bases; junction bases outside the gene matches: 14. Looked up from germline, CDR1 is SGHAT and CDR2 is FQNNGV. This CDR3 is 17 amino acids long. This receptor was taken from a human donor in good health. Sequencing used CD4+ T cells from blood. The chain carries TRBV11-2 and TRBJ2-1; 9 nucleotides agree with TRBD2. The CDR3 DNA reads as TGTGCCAGCAGCTGGCGGACTAGCGCTTTGACGGGGAATGAGCAGTTCTTC. Its translation: CASSWRTSALTGNEQFF.